This T cell receptor beta chain comes out of a study of early T cells in non-severe SARS-CoV-2 infection. Study observations and caveats: Matches to VDJdb favored anti-spike CD8 responses and missed private and CD4 specificities.

TCRdb called the 5' RACE reads again in MiXCR, with one record for every CDR3 protein. The sample shows about 60,000 distinct CDR3 sequences, under 15% of them seen only once. The CDR3 covers 13 residues. Per the germline V gene, CDR1 is DFQATT and CDR2 is SNEGSKA (reference sequence). Deletions cut 3 bases from V and 5 bases from J, with 10 bases between. With respect to this clonotype: The antigen remains undetermined.

Sequenced material: whole blood. The chain recombines TRBV20-1 with TRBJ2-2; no clear D gene. This sequence was found in an adult who was a healthcare worker with PCR-confirmed SARS-CoV-2 infection or an uninfected control (not recorded which). CDR3 in amino acids: CSASMGYTGELFF. The CDR3 DNA reads as TGCAGTGCTAGCATGGGTTATACCGGGGAGCTGTTTTTT.